Each of the 6 T cell receptor beta chains below was sequenced from the same sample in a study of T cell repertoires in cytomegalovirus infection. TCRdb fed the reads into MiXCR, producing one record per CDR3 protein. The repertoire holds about 890,000 distinct CDR3 sequences, with around 32% as singletons. No antigen has been assigned to these receptors. Sample: cultured CD8+ T cells from PBMCs, taken from culture after CMV antigen stimulation. All receptors derive from a human donor in good health (CMV status not recorded). Some clones in this sample may be carry-over from other donors' samples.

This clonotype was counted a few times. This sequence joins TRBV4-3 and TRBJ2-3, with 10 bases lining up with TRBD2. The CDR3 loop spans 16 amino acids. The trim removed 1 base at V and 0 bases at J, leaving 1 base unmatched. Germline V gene data show CDR1 as LGHNA and CDR2 as YSLEER. The CDR3 sequence: CASSQASGGSTDTQYF. Written as DNA, the CDR3 is TGCGCCAGCAGCCAAGCTAGCGGGGGAAGCACAGATACGCAGTATTTT.

This clonotype was counted a few times. The chain uses TRBV7-9 and TRBJ2-2; the D gene is possibly TRBD1 (5 bases). The V end lost 0 bases, the J end lost 5 bases, and 10 bases lay between the germline ends. Germline V CDR1 and CDR2: SEHNR, FQNEAQ (reference sequence). The CDR3 consists of 15 residues. CDR3 in DNA: TGTGCCAGCAGCTTAGCGGCAGGGATGACCGGGGAGCTGTTTTTT. Its translation is CASSLAAGMTGELFF.

This clonotype was seen a handful of times. The J gene is TRBJ2-6, the V gene TRBV27; D unresolved. This CDR3 is 15 amino acids long. Per the germline V gene, CDR1 is MNHEY and CDR2 is SMNVEV (reference sequence). The V end was cut by 2 bases, the J end by 2 bases, with 7 bases between. CDR3 region: CASSLIGTGANVLTF. The CDR3 DNA is TGTGCCAGCAGTTTAATAGGGACTGGGGCCAACGTCCTGACTTTC.

In its sample, this clonotype was seen a few times. The chain joins TRBV6-1 to TRBJ1-1; D is unresolved. From germline, CDR1 is MNHNS and CDR2 SASEGT. Trimming cost V 8 bases and J 2 bases, with 12 bases left between them. The CDR3 runs 13 residues. This CDR3 is CASESAPNTEAFF. CDR3 nucleotide sequence: TGTGCCAGCGAGTCCGCGCCCAACACTGAAGCTTTCTTT.

This chain links TRBV7-9 with TRBJ2-3; D gene ambiguous. The CDR3 totals 14 residues. V lost 10 bases to trimming and J lost 0 bases, with 14 bases between them. CDR1 SEHNR and CDR2 FQNEAQ come from the germline V gene (reference sequence). CDR3 coding DNA: TGTGCCACGGAACGCAGTGTTAGCACAGATACGCAGTATTTT. This gives the protein CATERSVSTDTQYF.

The table lists this clonotype with many counts. V is TRBV7-8 and J is TRBJ1-4, with TRBD1 matching over 9 bases. Germline assignment: CDR1 SGHVS and CDR2 FQNEAQ. The V segment lost 6 bases and the J segment 6 bases; nucleotides outside the gene matches: 2. This CDR3 has 13 residues. CDR3 protein: CASSTGGYEKLFF. The CDR3 bases are TGTGCCAGCAGTACAGGGGGCTATGAAAAACTGTTTTTT.